Below, 25 T cell receptor beta chains from the same sample are listed, as sequenced in a study of shared clonotypes between healthy human individuals. Here immunoSEQ multiplex PCR was the method, and the copy in TCRdb shows in-frame clones only, minus some. This sample carries approximately 720,000 clones, about two thirds of them seen once, and the ten largest clones take approximately 2%. Sample: memory CD4+ T cells sorted from blood. The subset here: CD45RA-negative fraction. These receptors all stem from a woman in her 30s in good health.

This clone was detected once. The same CDR3 arises from other DNA sequences in this sample as well. The genes are TRBV5-4 and TRBJ2-3; D may be TRBD1 or TRBD2 (5 bases each). The V and J ends lost 0 bases and 5 bases respectively, with 7 bases between them. This CDR3 is built from 13 residues. Germline assignment: CDR1 SGHNT and CDR2 YYREEE (reference sequence). Here the CDR3 reads CASSLVGGDTQYF. The CDR3 nucleotides read TGTGCCAGCAGCTTGGTTGGGGGAGATACGCAGTATTTT.

In regard to this clone: A read error may explain this, as a much larger clone is one base away. The sample contains more than one DNA sequence encoding this CDR3. V gene TRBV7-3 combines with J gene TRBJ1-1; TRBD1 aligns across 8 bases. The CDR3 is 13 amino acids. V shed 4 bases and J 5 bases; nucleotides not matched to a gene: 3. Germline V gives CDR1 SGHTA, CDR2 FQGTGA. CDR3 DNA: TGTGCCAGCAGCTCACAGGGGGATACTGAAGCTTTCTTT. It translates to CASSSQGDTEAFF. The full variable domain, its missing parts supplied by reference TRBV7-3 and TRBJ1-1, is GAGVSQTPSNKVTEKGKYVELRCDPISGHTALYWYRQSLGQGPEFLIYFQGTGAADDSGLPNDRFFAVRPEGSVSTLKIQRTERGDSAVYLCASSSQGDTEAFFGQGTRLTVV.

This chain uses TRBV5-1 with TRBJ2-5, with 11 positions matching TRBD2. Germline V gives CDR1 SGHRS, CDR2 YFSETQ. There are 14 residues in the CDR3. V lost 4 bases, J lost 4 bases, and 3 bases stayed unmatched. CDR3 in DNA: TGCGCCAGCAGCCAAACTAGCGGGAGAGAGACCCAGTACTTC. Translating it yields CASSQTSGRETQYF.

The J gene is TRBJ2-1, the V gene TRBV11-2; D gene uncertain. In germline, CDR1 is SGHAT, CDR2 FQNNGV. CDR3 length equals 15 residues. Trimming took 3 bases from V and 8 from J, leaving 17 bases between them. This CDR3 reads CASSFEAHTIDEQFF. The CDR3, as DNA: TGTGCCAGCAGCTTCGAGGCACACACAATCGATGAGCAGTTCTTC.

This clone was seen a few times. The rearrangement links TRBV18 to TRBJ2-5, with D uncertain. Germline lookup yields CDR1 KGHSH and CDR2 LQKENI. The V end lost 0 bases, the J end lost 5 bases, and 7 bases lay between the germline ends. The CDR3 consists of 13 residues. The CDR3 loop is CASSPPPRETQYF. DNA for the CDR3: TGTGCCAGCTCACCACCACCGAGGGAGACCCAGTACTTC.

This rearrangement joins TRBV5-8 to TRBJ1-5; TRBD1 agrees at 7 bases. V trimming: 6 bases; J trimming: 2 bases; junction bases outside the gene matches: 2. CDR1 is SGHTS and CDR2 is YDEGEE in the germline V gene. CDR3 length: 13 residues. CDR3 residues: CASTTGGNQPQHF. The DNA of the CDR3 is TGTGCCAGCACCACAGGGGGCAATCAGCCCCAGCATTTT.

This clone has more than one count but fewer than ten. The chain carries TRBV28 and TRBJ2-7; 11 bases align to TRBD2. Germline CDR1 reads MDHEN; CDR2 reads SYDVKM. V lost 2 bases, J lost 4 bases, and 4 bases stayed unmatched. The CDR3 contains 15 residues. CDR3 in DNA: TGTGCCAGCAGTTTAATAGCGGGGGGGAATTACGAGCAGTACTTC. Its protein product is CASSLIAGGNYEQYF.

This clone has more than one count but fewer than ten. This chain links TRBV9 with TRBJ1-2; D call uncertain. The V gene's germline CDR1 is SGDLS and CDR2 YYNGEE. With 4 bases removed from V and 4 bases from J, the gap between germline ends came to 14 bases. The CDR3 is 14 residues long. DNA for the CDR3: TGTGCCAGCAGCTACTCCGCCGGGCCCTATGGCTACACCTTC. Its protein product is CASSYSAGPYGYTF.

In its sample, this clone was seen many times. This rearrangement joins TRBV27 to TRBJ2-7; D not resolved. V dropped 2 bases and J dropped 3 bases, with 8 bases sitting between them. Germline V gene data show CDR1 as MNHEY and CDR2 as SMNVEV (reference sequence). This CDR3 has 13 amino acids. CDR3 amino acids: CASSLRVGYEQYF. As DNA, the CDR3 is TGTGCCAGCAGTTTACGGGTCGGCTACGAGCAGTACTTC.

This clone was picked up one time. This sequence joins TRBV5-1 and TRBJ2-3; D gene unclear. The CDR3 spans 16 residues. Looked up from germline, CDR1 is SGHRS and CDR2 is YFSETQ. Trimming stripped 0 bases from V and 5 bases from J, with 16 bases between. CDR3: CASSLGTPQAGDTQYF. CDR3 DNA: TGCGCCAGCAGCTTGGGTACCCCCCAGGCAGGAGATACGCAGTATTTT.

This clone has ten or more counts. This rearrangement joins TRBV27 to TRBJ2-1, with 9 nucleotides matching TRBD2. J lost 0 bases, V lost 3 bases, and 21 bases had no gene match. The CDR3 consists of 22 residues. Germline-derived CDR1 and CDR2 are MNHEY and SMNVEV (reference sequence). CDR3 sequence: CASSFPPAGASGTQSSYNEQFF. The CDR3 nucleotides are TGTGCCAGCAGTTTCCCTCCCGCCGGAGCTAGCGGGACCCAAAGCTCCTACAATGAGCAGTTCTTC.

The J gene is TRBJ1-2, the V gene TRBV9, with TRBD1 identical over 7 bases. V shed 3 bases and J 1 base; nucleotides not matched to a gene: 3. Germline V CDR1 and CDR2: SGDLS, YYNGEE. This CDR3 has 14 amino acids. DNA of the CDR3: TGTGCCAGCAGCGCAGGGGGGATTAACTATGGCTACACCTTC. Translated: CASSAGGINYGYTF.

In this sample, this clone turned up a few times. The chain joins TRBV7-2 to TRBJ1-5; D may be TRBD1 (5 bases). CDR3 length: 14 residues. Germline V lookup: CDR1 SGHTA, CDR2 FQGNSA. Between the trimmed V and J ends, which lost 5 bases and 5 bases, there was a span of 13 bases. CDR3 in amino acids: CASSRGRGDQPQHF. The CDR3 bases are TGTGCCAGCAGCCGCGGGAGGGGCGATCAGCCCCAGCATTTT.

The chain has TRBV29-1 and TRBJ2-3, with a tentative D call TRBD1 (6 bases). Trimming left V 5 bases short and J 0 bases short, with 12 bases between. CDR3 length: 14 amino acids. Germline V gives CDR1 SQVTM, CDR2 ANQGSEA. The chain's CDR3 is CSVTGPTSTDTQYF. The CDR3 region has the DNA TGCAGCGTTACAGGGCCTACTAGCACAGATACGCAGTATTTT.

The chain carries TRBV10-2 and TRBJ2-7; the D gene could be TRBD1 or TRBD2 (6 bases each). Germline V lookup: CDR1 WSHSY, CDR2 SAAADI. Trimming stripped 2 bases from V and 3 bases from J, with 20 bases between. This CDR3 is 17 amino acids long. The CDR3 DNA follows: TGCGCCAGCAGTGAGGTGTCGGGGGCGAGCGCAAACTACGAGCAGTACTTC. It codes for CASSEVSGASANYEQYF.

This clone has a single count. The chain carries TRBV2 and TRBJ1-5; D uncertain. Germline-derived CDR1 and CDR2 are SNHLY and FYNNEI. CDR3 length equals 12 residues. The V end lost 4 bases, the J end lost 9 bases, and 10 bases lay between the germline ends. The CDR3 sequence is CASSGDFGPQHF. CDR3 DNA: TGTGCCAGCAGTGGGGATTTCGGGCCCCAGCATTTT.

The chain couples TRBV5-1 to TRBJ2-3; 14 nucleotides agree with TRBD2. With V trimmed by 0 bases and J by 2 bases, 5 bases remained unmatched. Germline V gives CDR1 SGHRS, CDR2 YFSETQ. There are 18 residues in the CDR3. CDR3 in amino acids: CASSLAGTSGRFTDTQYF. The CDR3 nucleotides are TGCGCCAGCAGCTTGGCCGGGACTAGCGGGAGATTCACAGATACGCAGTATTTT.

The V call is TRBV11-2, the J call TRBJ2-2; D is possibly TRBD2 (6 bases). The CDR3 is 16 amino acids. Germline V CDR1 and CDR2: SGHAT, FQNNGV. V shed 0 bases and J shed 4 bases, with 12 bases lying between them. CDR3 sequence: CASSLEVGGGTGELFF. CDR3 nucleotide sequence: TGTGCCAGCAGCTTAGAGGTGGGGGGTGGCACCGGGGAGCTGTTTTTT.

The gene calls are TRBV2 and TRBJ1-3, with no clear D. This CDR3 region has 14 residues. The germline CDR1 and CDR2 sequences are SNHLY and FYNNEI. V was shortened by 1 base and J by 2 bases, with 6 bases between the two germline ends. The DNA of the CDR3 is TGTGCCAGCAGTGAAGTGGGTACTGGAAACACCATATATTTT. Translation: CASSEVGTGNTIYF. Supplemented by reference TRBV2 and TRBJ1-3, the full variable domain reads EPEVTQTPSHQVTQMGQEVILRCVPISNHLYFYWYRQILGQKVEFLVSFYNNEISEKSEIFDDQFSVERPDGSNFTLKIRSTKLEDSAMYFCASSEVGTGNTIYFGEGSWLTVV.

This clone has a handful of counts. The chain couples TRBV27 to TRBJ1-6, with D tentatively TRBD1 (6 bases). Germline V lookup: CDR1 MNHEY, CDR2 SMNVEV (reference sequence). V lost 4 bases, J lost 10 bases, and 17 bases lay in between. This CDR3 contains 15 residues. As DNA, the CDR3 is TGTGCCAGCAGTTCGACCGGACAGATCGGATCACCCCTCCACTTT. Residues: CASSSTGQIGSPLHF.

The chain has TRBV6-1 and TRBJ2-7; D remains ambiguous. Trimming shortened V by 7 bases and J by 0 bases, and 13 bases separated the two germline ends. CDR3 length: 14 residues. The V gene's germline CDR1 is MNHNS and CDR2 SASEGT. Written as DNA, the CDR3 is TGTGCCAGCAAACTCGGGCAGCTCTCCTACGAGCAGTACTTC. Encoded protein: CASKLGQLSYEQYF.

Remarks on this clone: At the DNA level, this CDR3 is encoded by other sequences in the same sample as well. The chain recombines TRBV4-1 with TRBJ2-5; D is unresolved. Germline V lookup: CDR1 MGHRA, CDR2 YSYEKL. Trimming took 1 base from V and 4 from J, leaving 7 bases between them. The CDR3 extends over 13 amino acids. The CDR3 bases are TGCGCCAGCAGCCAAGGACTCTTAGAGACCCAGTACTTC. Residues: CASSQGLLETQYF.

This clone was observed a handful of times. The CDR3 region has the DNA TGTGCCAGCAGTTTATACACCCCAGCCGGGGTAGAGACCCAGTACTTC. Its translation: CASSLYTPAGVETQYF. The V gene is TRBV27, the J gene TRBJ2-5; D might be TRBD2 (5 bases). V was cut by 1 base and J by 4 bases, with 16 bases left in between. This CDR3 contains 16 residues. Germline CDR1 MNHEY, CDR2 SMNVEV (reference sequence).

The rearrangement uses TRBV2 and TRBJ2-7; tentatively, D is TRBD1 (6 bases). The CDR3 totals 12 residues. Trimming shortened V by 5 bases and J by 4 bases, and 9 bases separated the two germline ends. Germline V gives CDR1 SNHLY, CDR2 FYNNEI. The CDR3 nucleotides read TGTGCCAGCAGTCGACAGGTTTACGAGCAGTACTTC. Protein product: CASSRQVYEQYF.

The chain links TRBV18 to TRBJ2-3; D unclear. The germline V and J ends were trimmed by 9 bases and 4 bases, with 14 bases remaining between them. The CDR3 contains 13 residues. Germline-derived CDR1 and CDR2 are KGHSH and LQKENI. CDR3 loop: CASSSGRADTQYF. In DNA, the CDR3 is TGTGCCAGTTCCAGTGGTCGGGCAGATACGCAGTATTTT.